This T cell receptor beta chain was captured by sequencing in a study of radiation and T cells in renal cell carcinoma. Study-wide results and limits: No pretreatment tumor biopsies were available for baseline clonotypes.

Time point defined: blood 2 weeks post-SBRT. Treatment: 15 Gy SBRT to primary tumor, nephrectomy 4 weeks later. Only in-frame clones appear in the TCRdb table, and some are missing; sequencing was by immunoSEQ multiplex PCR. The sample includes 20,000 to 30,000 clones, over 75% of them seen just once. About this clone itself: Its antigen is not known.

V shed 5 bases and J shed 0 bases, with 12 bases lying between them. Germline lookup yields CDR1 SGHKS and CDR2 YYEKEE (reference sequence). The CDR3 consists of 14 residues. The J gene is TRBJ2-7, the V gene TRBV5-5; D possibly corresponds to TRBD2 (5 bases). The receptor was derived from a man aged 60-69 years with renal cell carcinoma. Sequencing used blood, obtained from a patient whose treatment included radiotherapy and nephrectomy. CDR3 nucleotide sequence: TGTGCCAGCAGTACGAGGGCAAGCTCCTACGAGCAGTACTTC. Translation: CASSTRASSYEQYF. Drawing the rest from reference TRBV5-5 and TRBJ2-7, the complete variable domain is DAGVTQSPTHLIKTRGQQVTLRCSPISGHKSVSWYQQVLGQGPQFIFQYYEKEERGRGNFPDRFSARQFPNYSSELNVNALLLGDSALYLCASSTRASSYEQYFGPGTRLTVT.